The T cell receptor (beta chain) under discussion was sequenced for a study of cytomegalovirus exposure and HLA in healthy donors. Across the whole study: A prior study identified just under 120 million unique TCR beta sequences from 180 million or so T cells.

The ends lost 7 bases at V and 13 bases at J; junction bases unmatched: 15. CDR3 length: 15 residues. CDR1 is MNHNY and CDR2 is SVGAGI in the germline V gene (reference sequence). General observations from the study: Equally common other TCR beta chains were less clonally expanded than HLA-associated ones, a later analysis found. Analysis was carried out at a later point, and it linked a missense DCLRE1C variant to TCR beta V- and J-gene trimming. In an earlier analysis, productive rearrangement rates for most beta V segments clustered near 87% or 30%.

Primers for the PCR totalled 60 Vbeta and 13 Jbeta. Sequenced by immunoSEQ multiplex PCR; TCRdb stores in-frame clones only, minus some. In the table there are more than 80,000 clones, 76% of which are singletons. Concerning this clone: What it recognizes is unknown.

This receptor was taken from a woman aged 60-75 years in good health and CMV-seropositive. The sample consisted of PBMCs. The gene calls are TRBV6-6 and TRBJ2-1; 11 bases are shared with TRBD2. CDR3 sequence reads: CASIQLRSTSGKQFF. In DNA form, the CDR3 reads TGTGCCAGCATTCAACTTCGTTCGACTAGCGGGAAACAGTTCTTC.